This TCR beta chain was identified during a study of blood T cell repertoires in COVID-19. Study details: Material from acute and convalescent COVID-19 was sourced from the United States, Italy and Spain.

The CDR3 runs to 12 residues. The junction had 3 bases not matched to a gene; V was cut back by 5 bases and J by 3 bases. Germline lookup yields CDR1 SQVTM and CDR2 ANQGSEA. The authors' processing: The assay estimated nucleated cells by amplifying reference gene primers. Sequenced by immunoSEQ multiplex PCR; TCRdb stores in-frame clones only, minus some. V, J and clone size were drawn from that table, and D and trimming were deduced from the DNA. This table has under 90,000 clones, about 91% appearing once. The specimen sequenced was peripheral blood. This chain joins TRBV29-1 and TRBJ1-1; 7 bases line up with TRBD1. The TCR was taken from a man aged 35-49 years with COVID-19, enrolled during active disease. The CDR3 DNA is TGCAGCGTTTTTGACAGGGACACTGAAGCTTTCTTT. Translated: CSVFDRDTEAFF. The whole variable domain, filled in from reference TRBV29-1 and TRBJ1-1, reads SAVISQKPSRDICQRGTSLTIQCQVDSQVTMMFWYRQQPGQSLTLIATANQGSEATYESGFVIDKFPISRPNLTFSTLTVSNMSPEDSSIYLCSVFDRDTEAFFGQGTRLTVV.